This TCR beta chain was observed in a study of cytomegalovirus exposure and HLA in healthy donors. Study-wide background: There were approximately 80 million unique TCRs (from HLA-typed donors) in an early data release. Findings and limits, study-wide: The study flagged roughly 150 TCR beta chains as cytomegalovirus-associated. What a later analysis reportedly showed was that an Asian-associated ancestry cluster had fewer N-insertions than the approximately 670-donor mean.

The PCR contained 60 Vbeta and 13 Jbeta primers. How the authors handled the data: An analysis that came later counted 60 million to 80 million unique TCR beta chains, approximately 10 million shared. The method was immunoSEQ multiplex PCR; TCRdb's version includes in-frame clones alone and lacks a portion of them. V, J and clone size derive from that table, while D and trimming were established from the DNA sequence. The sample carries 160,000 or so clones, approximately 80% recorded once. This clone was detected a few times. The target antigen is unknown. Compared with germline, one end of the junction differs, possibly owing to a read error. Germline lookup yields CDR1 SEHNR and CDR2 FQNEAQ (reference sequence). The CDR3 extends over 15 amino acids.

Sequenced sample: PBMCs. The rearrangement links TRBV7-9 to TRBJ2-1, with 11 bases that match TRBD2. This clonotype was sampled from a male donor in good health and CMV-seropositive. The CDR3 DNA reads as TGTTCCAGCGGAGTAGCGGGAGGGGGGTCCAATGAGCAGTTCTTC. It is translated as CSSGVAGGGSNEQFF.